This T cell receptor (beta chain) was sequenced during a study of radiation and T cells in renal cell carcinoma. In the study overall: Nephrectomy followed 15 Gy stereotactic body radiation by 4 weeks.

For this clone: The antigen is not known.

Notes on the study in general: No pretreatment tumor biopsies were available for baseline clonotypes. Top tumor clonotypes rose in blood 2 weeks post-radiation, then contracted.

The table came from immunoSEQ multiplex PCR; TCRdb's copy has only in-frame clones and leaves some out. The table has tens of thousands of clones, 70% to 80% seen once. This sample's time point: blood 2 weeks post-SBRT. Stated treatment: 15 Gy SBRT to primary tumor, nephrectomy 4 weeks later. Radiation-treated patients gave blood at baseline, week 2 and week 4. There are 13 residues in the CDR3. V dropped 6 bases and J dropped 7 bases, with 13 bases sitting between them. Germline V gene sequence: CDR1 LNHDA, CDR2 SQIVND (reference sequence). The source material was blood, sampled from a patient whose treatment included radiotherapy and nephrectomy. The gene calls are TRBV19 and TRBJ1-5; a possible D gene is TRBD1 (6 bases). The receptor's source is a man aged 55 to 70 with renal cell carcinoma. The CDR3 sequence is CASSPTGLQPQHF. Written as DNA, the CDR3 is TGTGCCAGTAGCCCTACAGGGCTCCAGCCCCAGCATTTT.